One T cell receptor beta chain is described in this entry. Its antigen remains unidentified. Base qualities are not provided; no much larger clone lies one nucleotide away. RNA was extracted with the RNeasy kit and roughly 0.5 to 1 ug was reverse transcribed using random hexamers. TCR beta CDR3 regions were amplified with the immunoSEQ multiplex PCR assay covering 54 Vbeta and 13 Jbeta segments. To correct PCR amplification bias, a synthetic template baseline was used for both primer optimization and computational correction. For the original study's pipeline: Reads were annotated to V, D and J genes according to IMGT and were analyzed with immunoSEQ Analyzer, with only productive sequences retained. Clonality was computed as one minus Shannon entropy normalized by log2 of the number of productive unique sequences. For each patient and control, public and private clones were evaluated within the 100 most prevalent clones. Susac-specific clones were defined as absent from healthy and MS cohorts, around 980 published viral clones and other ImmuneACCESS disease sequences. Starting from the raw public reads, TCRdb applied fastp trimming at Q25, assembled clones with MiXCR and retained in-frame beta chains. Each entry is one CDR3 protein sequence, shown with its most common DNA and genes. TCRdb assigned the V and J calls; the authors' analysis was not used. The sample has about 200,000 distinct CDR3 sequences on record, 95% of them singletons. In total, the top ten clones hold 0.082% of the sample.

Peripheral blood CD8+ and CD4+ T cells from healthy donors, Susac syndrome patients and multiple sclerosis patients were profiled using high-throughput TCR beta sequencing. The multiple sclerosis controls were treatment-naive patients whose relapsing-remitting disease, either stable or active, fulfilled the revised McDonald criteria. Bulk CD8+ and CD4+ T cells were purified magnetically by negative isolation, whereas CD8+ TEMRA cells were enriched by FACS. Blood was collected in EDTA tubes and processed within 24 hours, with PBMCs isolated through density gradient centrifugation. PBMCs intended for TCR sequencing were cryopreserved in liquid nitrogen and were subsequently thawed in a 37 degrees C water bath. Purity of sorted or isolated CD4+, CD8+ and CD8+ TEMRA cells was at least 90%. The entry originates in a study of CD8 T cells in Susac syndrome (dated by TCRdb to the late 2010s). For the wider study: The study used repertoire sequencing to test whether antigen drove CD8+ T cell activation and differentiation in Susac syndrome.

The CDR3, cysteine through phenylalanine, is 14 amino acids long. The kept DNA is CDR3 alone, 42 bases in frame from the first base. From the germline V gene, CDR1 is MNHEY and CDR2 is SVGAGI. The junction shows trimming of 8 bases on V and 4 bases on J, plus 12 bases between the germline ends. General conclusions and limits of the study: The number of individuals in the TCR sequencing and HLA analysis was recognized as being relatively small.

Recombination linked TRBV6-5 to TRBJ2-6; TRBD2 is a weak D gene call, 5 bases matching. The sequence was obtained from a human donor with multiple sclerosis. What was sequenced was CD4+ T cells from PBMCs. CDR3 loop: CASGRRVGANVLTF. The nucleotide sequence reads TGTGCCAGCGGCAGGCGGGTCGGGGCCAACGTCCTGACTTTC.